The 10 T cell receptor beta chains given below trace back to one sample, sequenced in a study of T cell responses to AZD1222 COVID-19 vaccine. Assay: immunoSEQ multiplex PCR; the TCRdb copy retains only in-frame clones and omits some. Of 100,000 or so clones listed, roughly 87% are singletons. This material consisted of peripheral blood, taken on day 0 of AZD1222 vaccination. The receptors stem from an adult in good health.

The chain combines TRBV29-1 with TRBJ1-2; tentatively, D is TRBD1 (5 bases). CDR3 size: 15 residues. From germline, CDR1 is SQVTM and CDR2 ANQGSEA. V was pared by 3 bases and J by 0 bases, with 14 bases between. The DNA of the CDR3 is TGCAGCGTTGACAGTAGACAGTACACTAACTATGGCTACACCTTC. Translation: CSVDSRQYTNYGYTF. Using reference TRBV29-1 and TRBJ1-2 for the parts outside the CDR3, the full variable domain is SAVISQKPSRDICQRGTSLTIQCQVDSQVTMMFWYRQQPGQSLTLIATANQGSEATYESGFVIDKFPISRPNLTFSTLTVSNMSPEDSSIYLCSVDSRQYTNYGYTFGSGTRLTVV.

V is TRBV4-2 and J is TRBJ1-2, with D perhaps TRBD1 (5 bases). CDR3 size: 15 residues. CDR1 is LGHNA and CDR2 is YNFKEQ in the germline V gene. V was clipped by 0 bases and J by 0 bases, with 8 bases between them. The CDR3 bases are TGTGCCAGCAGCCAAGATGGGACCGCTAACTATGGCTACACCTTC. It yields the protein CASSQDGTANYGYTF.

The J gene is TRBJ2-3, the V gene TRBV4-1, with 11 bases lining up with TRBD1. This CDR3 region has 17 residues. Germline V gives CDR1 MGHRA, CDR2 YSYEKL. V lost 0 bases to trimming and J lost 2 bases; unmatched junction nucleotides: 4. CDR3 region: CASSQDGTGGPTDTQYF. The CDR3 DNA sequence: TGCGCCAGCAGCCAAGACGGGACAGGGGGGCCCACAGATACGCAGTATTTT.

This chain uses TRBV10-2 with TRBJ1-4; 9 bases map to TRBD1. CDR1 WSHSY and CDR2 SAAADI come from the germline V gene. The CDR3 is made up of 14 amino acids. Trimming at V came to 7 bases and at J to 8 bases, leaving 8 bases not matched to a gene. CDR3 sequence: CASNPGTGNEKLFF. CDR3 DNA sequence: TGCGCCAGCAATCCCGGGACAGGGAACGAAAAACTGTTTTTT.

The rearrangement joins TRBV9 to TRBJ1-2; D may be TRBD1 (5 bases). This CDR3 contains 16 residues. The V gene lost 2 bases and the J gene lost 6 bases, with 20 bases spanning the gap. The germline CDR1 and CDR2 sequences are SGDLS and YYNGEE. DNA for the CDR3: TGTGCCAGCAGCGTCCTCCAATCAGGGCCAAGCCATGGCTACACCTTC. Protein: CASSVLQSGPSHGYTF.

The chain combines TRBV5-1 with TRBJ2-7, with 7 bases lining up with TRBD2. This CDR3 has 15 residues. CDR1 SGHRS and CDR2 YFSETQ come from the germline V gene. With 0 bases clipped from V and 9 bases from J, the junction kept 12 bases outside the gene matches. CDR3 protein: CASSLDPLADRGQYF. The CDR3 nucleotides are TGCGCCAGCAGCTTGGACCCCCTAGCGGACCGCGGGCAGTACTTC.

The chain carries TRBV21-1 and TRBJ2-1; the DNA was not used to check the table's D call, TRBD2. TRBV21-1 constitutes a pseudogene. There are 18 residues in the CDR3. CDR3 sequence reads: CASSKGGTSGISYNEQFF. Written as DNA, the CDR3 is TGTGCCAGCAGCAAAGGGGGGACTAGCGGGATTTCCTACAATGAGCAGTTCTTC.

J is TRBJ2-1 and V is TRBV7-8, with a tentative D call TRBD1 (6 bases). V gave up 6 bases and J gave up 6 bases, with 21 bases separating them. This CDR3 is built from 16 residues. CDR1 is SGHVS and CDR2 is FQNEAQ in the germline V gene. CDR3 amino acids: CASRMNRVSLSNEQFF. The CDR3 nucleotides are TGTGCCAGCAGGATGAACAGGGTTTCTCTTAGCAATGAGCAGTTCTTC.

The rearrangement links TRBV5-4 to TRBJ2-5, with D perhaps matching TRBD1 (6 bases). CDR3 length: 15 residues. With 2 bases removed from V and 5 bases from J, the gap between germline ends came to 16 bases. Germline CDR1 and CDR2: SGHNT and YYREEE (reference sequence). Here the CDR3 DNA reads TGTGCCAGCAGCTTCGAAACAGGGAGTGACGAGACCCAGTACTTC. This translates into CASSFETGSDETQYF.

The chain joins TRBV5-8 to TRBJ1-2; D is unclear. Trimming removed 5 bases at V and 3 bases at J, with 11 bases between. The CDR3 loop spans 13 amino acids. Germline V gene data show CDR1 as SGHTS and CDR2 as YDEGEE. Here the CDR3 DNA reads TGTGCCAGCAGTCTTGGACTCGACTATGGCTACACCTTC. Amino acids: CASSLGLDYGYTF.